A selection of T cell receptor beta chains follows, all from one sample in a study of brain T cells in children with intractable seizures. Data came from immunoSEQ multiplex PCR; TCRdb stores just in-frame clones and leaves some out. This table has 95,000 to 120,000 clones, approximately 94% appearing once. Sequenced material: peripheral blood, taken at surgery. Source of these receptors: a boy in the first two years of life with hemimegalencephaly and intractable seizures. The CDR3 runs from the conserved cysteine through the conserved F or W. The order of the fields is clone size, J gene, V gene, D gene, CDR3 protein, CDR3 DNA. A D gene is named only where the DNA matches it firmly. Some rows mark clone size as missing; the rest say once, few, many or name a class of expanded clone.

>NA|TRBJ2-3|TRBV3-1/TRBV3-2|NA
CASSHPQGTQYF
TGTGCCAGCAGCCACCCCCAGGGTACGCAGTATTTT
>NA|TRBJ2-3|TRBV20-1|TRBD2
CSASGLAGGSTDTQYF
TGCAGTGCTAGTGGCCTAGCGGGAGGCAGCACAGATACGCAGTATTTT
>few|TRBJ1-1|TRBV28|NA
CASSLPTEAFF
TGTGCCAGCAGTTTACCAACTGAAGCTTTCTTT
>NA|TRBJ2-7|TRBV27|TRBD1
CASSLSLGTGSYEQYF
TGTGCCAGCAGTTTATCGTTGGGGACAGGTAGCTACGAGCAGTACTTC
>NA|TRBJ1-5|TRBV27|NA
CASNPTGSNQPQHF
TGTGCCAGCAACCCGACAGGTAGCAATCAGCCCCAGCATTTT
>NA|TRBJ2-3|TRBV2|TRBD2
CASSVWLAGVGNTQYF
TGTGCCAGCAGTGTGTGGCTAGCGGGAGTCGGGAATACGCAGTATTTT
>NA|TRBJ2-3|TRBV30|NA
CAWSARGARTDTQYF
TGTGCCTGGAGTGCAAGGGGGGCACGGACAGATACGCAGTATTTT
>NA|TRBJ2-5|TRBV2|NA
CASAVQETQYF
TGTGCCAGCGCGGTCCAAGAGACCCAGTACTTC
>NA|TRBJ1-5|TRBV10-1|NA
CASSAKEGQPQHF
TGCGCCAGCAGTGCGAAGGAGGGTCAGCCCCAGCATTTT
>NA|TRBJ2-1|TRBV6-5|TRBD1
CASRPSRGRDNEQFF
TGTGCCAGCAGACCTTCCAGGGGGCGGGACAATGAGCAGTTCTTC
>NA|TRBJ2-5|TRBV30|TRBD2
CAWASLAGGETQYF
TGTGCCTGGGCAAGTCTAGCGGGAGGGGAGACCCAGTACTTC
>NA|TRBJ2-5|TRBV28|NA
CASSLAGIGEETQYF
TGTGCCAGCAGTTTGGCCGGTATCGGTGAAGAGACCCAGTACTTC
>few|TRBJ1-5|TRBV6-5|TRBD1
CASSYPGQGASRPQHF
TGTGCCAGCAGTTACCCGGGACAGGGGGCATCGCGGCCCCAGCATTTT
>NA|TRBJ1-2|TRBV5-1|NA
CASSSGQAGNYGYTF
TGCGCCAGCAGCTCGGGACAAGCCGGCAACTATGGCTACACCTTC
>NA|TRBJ1-6|TRBV5-6|TRBD1
CASRAGQGPYNSPLHF
TGTGCCAGCAGGGCTGGACAGGGGCCCTATAATTCACCCCTCCACTTT
>NA|TRBJ2-4|TRBV21-1|NA
CASSSRKPGTKAKNIQYF
TGTGCCAGCAGCTCCCGTAAACCCGGGACAAAAGCCAAAAACATTCAGTACTTC
>NA|TRBJ2-7|TRBV11-2|TRBD2
CASSHTPSGTYEQYF
TGTGCCAGCAGCCACACCCCTAGCGGAACTTACGAGCAGTACTTC
>once|TRBJ2-1|TRBV7-3|NA
CASSLTRTRDYNEQFF
TGTGCCAGCAGCTTAACCCGAACGCGAGATTACAATGAGCAGTTCTTC
>NA|TRBJ2-7|TRBV5-1|TRBD2
CATVVGGGPAEQYF
TGCGCCACCGTGGTGGGGGGAGGGCCTGCCGAGCAGTACTTC
>once|TRBJ2-2|TRBV6-4|TRBD2
CASSDIWRAGGSTGELFF
TGTGCCAGCAGTGACATTTGGCGAGCGGGAGGATCGACCGGGGAGCTGTTTTTT
>NA|TRBJ1-6|TRBV5-8|TRBD1
CASSLGGQVGSYNSPLHF
TGTGCCAGCAGCTTGGGAGGACAGGTCGGCTCCTATAATTCACCCCTCCACTTT
>once|TRBJ1-2|TRBV13|NA
CASSPGGRYGYTF
TGTGCCAGCAGCCCCGGCGGGCGCTATGGCTACACCTTC
>NA|TRBJ2-7|TRBV6-5|TRBD2
CASSYQGGGYEQYF
TGTGCCAGCAGTTATCAAGGCGGGGGCTACGAGCAGTACTTC